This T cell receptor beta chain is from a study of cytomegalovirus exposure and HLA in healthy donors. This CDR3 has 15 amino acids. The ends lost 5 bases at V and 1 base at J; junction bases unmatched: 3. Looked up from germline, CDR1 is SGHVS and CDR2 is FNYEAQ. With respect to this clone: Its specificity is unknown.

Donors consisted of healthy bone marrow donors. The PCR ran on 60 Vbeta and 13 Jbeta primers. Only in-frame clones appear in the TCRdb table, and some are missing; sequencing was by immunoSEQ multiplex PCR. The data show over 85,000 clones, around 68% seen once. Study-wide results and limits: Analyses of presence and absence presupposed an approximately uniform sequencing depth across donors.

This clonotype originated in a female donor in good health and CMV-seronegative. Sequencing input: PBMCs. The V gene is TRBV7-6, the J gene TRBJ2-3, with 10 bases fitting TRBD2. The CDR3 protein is CASSRAGGGTDTQYF. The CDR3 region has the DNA TGTGCCAGCAGCCGAGCGGGAGGGGGCACAGATACGCAGTATTTT.